Here is one TCR beta chain with its context. Other DNA sequences in the same sample also yield this CDR3. CDR1 and CDR2 (germline): SNHLY, FYNNEI. This CDR3 contains 13 residues. The V segment lost 8 bases and the J segment 3 bases; nucleotides outside the gene matches: 3. Original processing methods: Amplified reference gene primers provided the basis for estimating nucleated cell counts. The table came from immunoSEQ multiplex PCR; TCRdb's copy has only in-frame clones and leaves some out. That table supplies the V and J calls and clone size; D and trimming were determined from the DNA. This table holds around 250,000 clones, about four fifths found once. The data were taken from a study of blood T cell repertoires in COVID-19. Across the study: From the United States, Italy and Spain came samples of acute and convalescent COVID-19. Sample material is recorded as cDNA or gDNA derived from T cells, B-cell-depleted T cells, or PBMCs.

The sample comprised peripheral blood. This clonotype was sampled from a man aged 25-40 years who had recovered from COVID-19. V usage is TRBV2 and J usage is TRBJ2-3, with 9 bases identical to TRBD1. The CDR3 DNA follows: TGTGCCAGCCGCGACAGGGGGACAGATACGCAGTATTTT. It is translated as CASRDRGTDTQYF.